This T cell receptor (beta chain) comes out of a study of a mutant IDH1 vaccine in newly diagnosed glioma. Study-wide context: An approximately 62% male, about 40% female split and a mean age of 40.4 years characterized treated patients.

Method: immunoSEQ multiplex PCR; TCRdb's copy keeps in-frame clones and lacks some. The repertoire has tens of thousands of clones, about four fifths of them found once; the top ten carry approximately 6.2%. Time point meaning: week 23, last vaccination. Alongside topical imiquimod, each dose of vaccine comprised 300 ug of mutant IDH1 20-mer peptide. The germline CDR1 and CDR2 sequences are MNHNS and SASEGT. V gave up 6 bases and J gave up 9 bases, with 9 bases separating them. CDR3 length: 11 residues. Note on this clone: Its antigen is not identified.

This material consisted of PBMCs, taken from a glioma patient whose treatment included an IDH1 peptide vaccine. The gene calls are TRBV6-1 and TRBJ2-1, with D possibly being TRBD1 or TRBD2 (5 bases each). This clonotype originated in a middle-aged man with glioma. In DNA form, the CDR3 reads TGTGCCAGCAGGGGGACCCGTGAGCAGTTCTTC. Translated: CASRGTREQFF.